What follows describes a single T cell receptor (beta chain). Its antigen is unknown. Germline V gene lookup returns CDR1 MNHEY and CDR2 SVGEGT. J was trimmed by 6 bases and V by 0 bases; bases with no gene match: 4. The CDR3 length is 14 residues. These data come from a study of T-cell memory formation after mild COVID-19. Points from the study as a whole: Contracting CD4+ clones lay largely in CM and EM, with CD8+ ones residing in EMRA.

Using its own MiXCR run on the 5' RACE reads, TCRdb lists one record per CDR3 protein. The sample contains more than 350,000 distinct CDR3 sequences, roughly 15% of which appear only once. Sequences were obtained from PBMCs or a T cell subset sorted from them (not recorded which). The gene calls are TRBV6-2 or TRBV6-3 and TRBJ2-7, with 8 bases that match TRBD1. This receptor was identified in a man in his late teens or twenties who had mild COVID-19 (a few samples of this study predate the infection). Cell type and time point are not known. The CDR3 loop reads CASSYSVDRGEQYV. The CDR3 DNA follows: TGTGCCAGCAGTTACTCGGTAGACAGGGGCGAGCAGTACGTC.